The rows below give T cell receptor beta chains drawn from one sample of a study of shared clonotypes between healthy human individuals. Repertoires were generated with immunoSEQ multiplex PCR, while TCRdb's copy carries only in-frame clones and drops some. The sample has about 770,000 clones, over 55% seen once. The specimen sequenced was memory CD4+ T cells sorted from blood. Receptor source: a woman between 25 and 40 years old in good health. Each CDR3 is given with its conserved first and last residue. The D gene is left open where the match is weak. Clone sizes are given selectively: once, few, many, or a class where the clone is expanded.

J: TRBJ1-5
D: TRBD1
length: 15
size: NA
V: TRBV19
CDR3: CASSPQGREDQPQHF
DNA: TGTGCCAGTAGTCCACAGGGGCGGGAGGATCAGCCCCAGCATTTT

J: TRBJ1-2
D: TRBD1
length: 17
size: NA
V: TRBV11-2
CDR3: CASSSNGQGVRLGGYTF
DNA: TGTGCCAGCAGCTCAAACGGACAGGGGGTGAGGTTGGGTGGCTACACCTTC

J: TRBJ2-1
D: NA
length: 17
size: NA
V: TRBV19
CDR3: CASSNKRLRSTYNEQFF
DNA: TGTGCCAGTAGTAATAAGCGGCTCAGGAGCACCTACAATGAGCAGTTCTTC

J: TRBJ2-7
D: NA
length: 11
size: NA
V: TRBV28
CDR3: CASSLYYEQYF
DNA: TGTGCCAGCAGTCTTTACTACGAGCAGTACTTC

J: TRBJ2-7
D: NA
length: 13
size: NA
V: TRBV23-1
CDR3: CASSQSGAYEQYF
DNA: TGCGCCAGCAGTCAATCGGGGGCCTACGAGCAGTACTTC

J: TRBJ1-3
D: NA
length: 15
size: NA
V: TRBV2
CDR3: CASNKGRASGNTIYF
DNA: TGTGCCAGCAACAAAGGACGGGCCTCTGGAAACACCATATATTTT

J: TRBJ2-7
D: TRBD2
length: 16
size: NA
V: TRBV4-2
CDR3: CASSPLGGRSSYEQYF
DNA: TGTGCCAGCAGCCCACTCGGCGGGAGGAGCTCCTACGAGCAGTACTTC

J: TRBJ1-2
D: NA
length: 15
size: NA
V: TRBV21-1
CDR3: CASSNLRGAADGYTF
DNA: TGTGCCAGCAGCAATTTAAGGGGGGCGGCGGATGGCTACACCTTC

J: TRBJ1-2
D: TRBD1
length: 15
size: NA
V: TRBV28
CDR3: CASSVNRGRTFGYTF
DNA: TGTGCCAGCAGTGTAAACAGGGGGCGAACTTTTGGCTACACCTTC

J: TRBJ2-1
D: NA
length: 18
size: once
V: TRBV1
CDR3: CTSSQEADGRDSYNEQFF
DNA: TGCACCAGCAGCCAAGAAGCAGACGGGAGGGACTCCTACAATGAGCAGTTCTTC

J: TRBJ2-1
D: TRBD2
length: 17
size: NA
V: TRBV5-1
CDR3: CASSAFSTAGGDNEQFF
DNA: TGCGCCAGCAGCGCCTTTAGTACAGCGGGAGGAGACAATGAGCAGTTCTTC

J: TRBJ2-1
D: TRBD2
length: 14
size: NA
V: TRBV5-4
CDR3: CASRLAGVANEQFF
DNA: TGTGCCAGCAGACTAGCGGGAGTGGCCAATGAGCAGTTCTTC

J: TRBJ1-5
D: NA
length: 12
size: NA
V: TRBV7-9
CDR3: CASSLGGQPQHF
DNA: TGTGCCAGCAGCCTGGGAGGGCAGCCCCAGCATTTT

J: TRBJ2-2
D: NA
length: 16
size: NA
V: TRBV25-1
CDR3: CASTGLKQGIAGELFF
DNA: TGTGCCAGTACTGGGCTTAAACAGGGTATCGCCGGGGAGCTGTTTTTT

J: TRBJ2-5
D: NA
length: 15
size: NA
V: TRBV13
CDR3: CASSFRQTGSETQYF
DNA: TGTGCCAGCAGTTTTCGCCAGACCGGGTCAGAGACCCAGTACTTC

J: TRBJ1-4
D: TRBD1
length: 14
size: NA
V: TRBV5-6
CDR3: CASTRDRVEEKLFF
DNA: TGTGCCAGCACCAGGGACAGGGTTGAGGAAAAACTGTTTTTT

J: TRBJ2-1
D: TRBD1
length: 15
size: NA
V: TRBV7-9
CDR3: CASSWWDRGPNEQFF
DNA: TGTGCCAGCAGTTGGTGGGACAGGGGGCCCAATGAGCAGTTCTTC

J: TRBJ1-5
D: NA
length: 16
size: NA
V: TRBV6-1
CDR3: CASSATAGTSNQPQHF
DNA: TGTGCCAGCAGTGCCACTGCGGGGACTAGCAATCAGCCCCAGCATTTT

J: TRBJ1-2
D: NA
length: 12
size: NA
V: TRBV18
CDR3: CASSPAGHGYTF
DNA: TGTGCCAGCTCACCCGCCGGCCATGGCTACACCTTC

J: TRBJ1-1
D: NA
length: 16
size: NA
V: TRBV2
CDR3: CASSALGNRVNTEAFF
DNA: TGTGCCAGCAGTGCACTTGGAAACAGGGTGAACACTGAAGCTTTCTTT

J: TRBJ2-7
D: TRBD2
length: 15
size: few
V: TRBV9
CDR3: CASSVEAGDRGEQYF
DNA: TGTGCCAGCAGCGTAGAGGCGGGAGATCGTGGCGAGCAGTACTTC

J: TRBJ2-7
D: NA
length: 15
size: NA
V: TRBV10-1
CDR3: CASSELKTGADEQYF
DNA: TGCGCCAGCAGTGAATTGAAGACTGGGGCCGACGAGCAGTACTTC

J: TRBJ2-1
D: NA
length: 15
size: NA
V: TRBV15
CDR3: CATSAVLGTYNEQFF
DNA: TGTGCCACCAGCGCAGTTTTGGGAACCTACAATGAGCAGTTCTTC

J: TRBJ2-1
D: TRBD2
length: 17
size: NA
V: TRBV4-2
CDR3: CASSQGNRGRAHNEQFF
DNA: TGTGCCAGCAGCCAAGGGAATCGGGGGAGGGCGCACAATGAGCAGTTCTTC

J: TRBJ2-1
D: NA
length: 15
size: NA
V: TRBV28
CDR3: CASGGARSSYNEQFF
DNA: TGTGCCAGCGGAGGCGCAAGGAGCTCCTACAATGAGCAGTTCTTC

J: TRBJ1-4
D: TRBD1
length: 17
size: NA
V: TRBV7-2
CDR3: CASSPDRGGGFGEKLFF
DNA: TGTGCCAGCAGCCCCGACAGGGGAGGGGGATTTGGAGAAAAACTGTTTTTT

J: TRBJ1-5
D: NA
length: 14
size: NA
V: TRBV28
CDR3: CASRLRGGGQPQHF
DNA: TGTGCCAGCAGACTAAGGGGGGGAGGGCAGCCCCAGCATTTT

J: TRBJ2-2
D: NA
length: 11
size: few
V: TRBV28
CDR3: CASRGAGELFF
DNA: TGTGCCAGCCGAGGGGCCGGGGAGCTGTTTTTT

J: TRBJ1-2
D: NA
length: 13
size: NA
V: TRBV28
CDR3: CASSFGTAYGYTF
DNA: TGTGCCAGCAGTTTCGGGACGGCCTATGGCTACACCTTC

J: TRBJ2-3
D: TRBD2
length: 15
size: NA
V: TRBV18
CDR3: CASSPPGLAVDTQYF
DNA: TGTGCCAGCTCACCACCGGGACTAGCGGTAGATACGCAGTATTTT

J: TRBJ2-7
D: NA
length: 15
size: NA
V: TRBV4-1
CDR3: CASSQGQGLDYEQYF
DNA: TGCGCCAGCAGCCAAGGGCAGGGACTGGACTACGAGCAGTACTTC

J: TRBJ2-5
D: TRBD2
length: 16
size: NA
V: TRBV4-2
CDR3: CASSQESGTRGETQYF
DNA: TGTGCCAGCAGCCAAGAATCCGGGACTAGGGGTGAGACCCAGTACTTC

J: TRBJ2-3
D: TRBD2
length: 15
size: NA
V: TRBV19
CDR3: CASSILSSGTDTQYF
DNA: TGTGCCAGTAGTATCCTCTCTAGCGGTACAGATACGCAGTATTTT

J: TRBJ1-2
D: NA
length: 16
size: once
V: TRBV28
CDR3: CASSLLGRTTNYGYTF
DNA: TGTGCCAGCAGTTTATTGGGCAGGACCACGAACTATGGCTACACCTTC

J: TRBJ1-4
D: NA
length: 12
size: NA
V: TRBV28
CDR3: CAAQPTNEKLFF
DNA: TGTGCGGCACAGCCAACTAATGAAAAACTGTTTTTT

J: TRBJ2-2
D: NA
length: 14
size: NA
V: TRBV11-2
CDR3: CASSLDRGSGELFF
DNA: TGTGCCAGCAGCTTAGACAGGGGTTCCGGGGAGCTGTTTTTT

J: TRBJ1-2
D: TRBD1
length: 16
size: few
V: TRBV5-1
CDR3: CASSLGDRDSFYGYTF
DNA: TGCGCCAGCAGCTTGGGTGACCGGGACAGCTTCTATGGCTACACCTTC

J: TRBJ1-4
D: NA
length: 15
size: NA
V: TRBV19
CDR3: CASSIEGLIAEKLFF
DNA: TGTGCCAGTAGTATCGAGGGACTTATTGCTGAAAAACTGTTTTTT

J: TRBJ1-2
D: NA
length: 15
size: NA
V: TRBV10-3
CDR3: CAISASGKPNYGYTF
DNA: TGTGCCATCAGTGCATCGGGGAAACCTAACTATGGCTACACCTTC

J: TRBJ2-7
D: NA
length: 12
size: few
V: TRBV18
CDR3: CASSTIIGEQYF
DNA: TGTGCCAGCTCAACGATCATCGGCGAGCAGTACTTC

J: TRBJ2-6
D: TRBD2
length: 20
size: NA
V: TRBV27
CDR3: CASSPTGLAGSLSGANVLTF
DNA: TGTGCCAGCAGTCCAACGGGACTAGCGGGAAGTCTCTCTGGGGCCAACGTCCTGACTTTC

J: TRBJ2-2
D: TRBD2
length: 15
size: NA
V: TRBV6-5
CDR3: CASSYWAGETGELFF
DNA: TGTGCCAGCAGTTACTGGGCGGGAGAAACCGGGGAGCTGTTTTTT

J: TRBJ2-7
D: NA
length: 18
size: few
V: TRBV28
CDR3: CASSLFRRDVFQLHEQYF
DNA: TGTGCCAGCAGTTTATTCAGAAGGGACGTTTTTCAATTGCACGAGCAGTACTTC

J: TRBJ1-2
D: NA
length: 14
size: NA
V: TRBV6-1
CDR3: CASSEMGWTYGYTF
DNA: TGTGCCAGCAGTGAAATGGGCTGGACCTATGGCTACACCTTC

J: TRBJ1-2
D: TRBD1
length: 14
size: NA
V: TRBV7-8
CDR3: CASSYTGVGYGYTF
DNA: TGTGCCAGCAGCTACACAGGGGTTGGCTATGGCTACACCTTC

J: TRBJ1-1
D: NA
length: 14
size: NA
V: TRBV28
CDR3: CASRPLQVNTEAFF
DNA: TGTGCCAGCAGACCTTTACAGGTTAACACTGAAGCTTTCTTT

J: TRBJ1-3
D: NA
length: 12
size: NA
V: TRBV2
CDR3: CASSQDRNTIYF
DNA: TGTGCCAGCAGTCAGGACAGAAACACCATATATTTT

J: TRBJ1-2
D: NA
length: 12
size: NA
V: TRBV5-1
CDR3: CASSLGGGGYTF
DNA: TGCGCCAGCAGCTTGGGTGGAGGAGGCTACACCTTC

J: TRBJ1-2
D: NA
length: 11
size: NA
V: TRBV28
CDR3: CASRLEAGYTF
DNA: TGTGCCAGCAGATTGGAGGCCGGCTACACCTTC

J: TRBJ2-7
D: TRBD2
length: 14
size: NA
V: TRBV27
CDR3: CASRGLAGESEQYF
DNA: TGTGCCAGCAGGGGACTAGCGGGAGAATCCGAGCAGTACTTC

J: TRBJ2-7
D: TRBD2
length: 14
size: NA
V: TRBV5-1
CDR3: CASSYTSGSNEQYF
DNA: TGCGCCAGCAGCTACACTAGCGGGAGTAACGAGCAGTACTTC

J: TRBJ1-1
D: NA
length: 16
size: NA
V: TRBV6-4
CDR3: CASSEYAGDRGTEAFF
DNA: TGTGCCAGCAGTGAATATGCGGGGGATCGGGGCACTGAAGCTTTCTTT

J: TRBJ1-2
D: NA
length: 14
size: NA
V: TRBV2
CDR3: CASRHREPNYGYTF
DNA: TGTGCCAGCCGACACAGGGAGCCGAACTATGGCTACACCTTC

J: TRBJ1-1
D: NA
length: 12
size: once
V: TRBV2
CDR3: CASSVPDTEAFF
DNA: TGTGCCAGCAGTGTTCCGGACACTGAAGCTTTCTTT

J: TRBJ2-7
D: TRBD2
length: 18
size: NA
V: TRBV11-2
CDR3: CASSSLPMTSGRTYEQYF
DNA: TGTGCCAGCAGCTCCCTGCCCATGACTAGCGGGAGGACCTACGAGCAGTACTTC

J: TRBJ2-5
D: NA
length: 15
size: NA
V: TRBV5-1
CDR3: CASSSSGTAGETQYF
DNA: TGCGCCAGCAGCTCATCCGGGACGGCGGGGGAGACCCAGTACTTC

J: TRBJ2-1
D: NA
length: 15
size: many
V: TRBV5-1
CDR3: CASSLSSGSYNEQFF
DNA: TGCGCCAGCAGCTTGTCCAGCGGCTCCTACAATGAGCAGTTCTTC

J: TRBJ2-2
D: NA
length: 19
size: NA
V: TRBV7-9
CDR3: CASSLPPIVGGASTGELFF
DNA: TGTGCCAGCAGTCTACCCCCTATAGTTGGAGGGGCGAGCACCGGGGAGCTGTTTTTT

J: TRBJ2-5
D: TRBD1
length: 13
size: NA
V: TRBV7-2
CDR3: CASSPGQGETQYF
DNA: TGTGCCAGCAGCCCAGGACAGGGGGAGACCCAGTACTTC